This TCR beta chain was sequenced for a study of blood T cell repertoires in COVID-19 (TCRdb year 2020). In terms of the full investigation: Samples covering the acute and convalescent phases of COVID-19 were provided by collaborators in the United States, Italy and Spain. The material from the prospective study consisted of cDNA or gDNA derived from T cells, B-cell-depleted T cells, or PBMCs. Deeply sampled blood TCRbeta repertoires from subjects exposed to, actively infected with, or recovered from COVID-19 were included in the dataset. A freely available public database, intended as a resource for researchers studying the immune response to SARS-CoV-2, is where the repertoires were released. The samples were drawn from two sources: the first 160 participants of the ongoing ImmuneRACE study, and over 950 subjects contributed by 6 global collaborators. The sample metadata nearly always contained a de-identified subject ID, COVID-19 status, age in years and sex. Where HLA class I and class II types were available, the types were taken from metadata supplied by the sample provider, not from assay-based typing.

Each collaborating institution followed its own protocols to collect whole blood in K2EDTA tubes. For TCRbeta analysis, collaborators shipped samples in one of three forms: frozen whole blood, isolated PBMCs, or DNA extracted from either of those sample types. The immunoSEQ Assay, a bias-controlled multiplex PCR, was used to amplify TCRbeta CDR3 regions from genomic DNA. The source study handled its data this way. The number of nucleated cells in each sample was estimated from the amplification of reference gene primers within the assay. To quantify the absolute abundance of each unique TCRbeta CDR3 rearrangement, sequence reads were collapsed and filtered. For each sample, productive Simpson clonality was calculated by taking the square root of Simpson's diversity index across productive rearrangements. TCRdb provides this immuneACCESS table in a form limited to in-frame rearrangements. Some clones are lacking; in checked studies, under half of them reflect an unresolved V gene, and why the rest are absent is not known. That table furnishes V, J and clone size, whereas the DNA furnished D and trimming. A total of roughly 100,000 clones appear in this sample, 92% of them only once. Roughly 5.6% of the sample goes to the ten largest clones.

According to the germline V gene (reference sequence), CDR1 reads LNHDA and CDR2 reads SQIVND. Its CDR3 holds 15 amino acids, cysteine through phenylalanine. Kept here is only the CDR3 DNA, which spans 45 bases and is read in frame from base 1. V is cut back by 6 bases and J by 2 bases, with 5 bases in the junction unmatched. Regarding this clone: The clone's antigen remains unknown. Base qualities are missing; no much larger clone stands one base away.

Paper-wide results and their limitations: How much clinical and demographic metadata was included differed by source and by participant, and the metadata was provided uncurated.

The V gene is TRBV19 and the J gene is TRBJ2-3; the junction holds 10 bases that match TRBD2. The receptor was isolated from a man aged 50 to 60 with active COVID-19. Sequencing was carried out using peripheral blood. The CDR3 region has the sequence CASRTSGLITDTQYF. Here is the DNA: TGTGCCAGTAGGACTAGCGGGCTCATCACAGATACGCAGTATTTT.